Listed here is a single T cell receptor beta chain. In the study's own analysis: Estimates of nucleated cell counts were drawn from the amplification of reference gene primers. Method: immunoSEQ multiplex PCR; TCRdb's copy keeps in-frame clones and lacks some. That table is the source of V, J and clone size, and D and trimming were worked out from the DNA. The data show around 100,000 clones, with approximately 84% seen just once and 5% to 7.5% held by the top ten. The data were obtained in a study of blood T cell repertoires in COVID-19. Study as a whole: From T cells, B-cell-depleted T cells, or PBMCs came the material, which was cDNA or gDNA.

CDR3 length equals 15 residues. Germline V CDR1 and CDR2: SNHLY, FYNNEI. V lost 6 bases to trimming and J lost 6 bases; unmatched junction nucleotides: 3. The receptor comes from a human donor in a cohort sampled during active COVID-19. This chain connects TRBV2 to TRBJ2-2, with 14 bases aligning to TRBD2. Sequences were obtained from peripheral blood. The CDR3 loop reads CASSSTSGGAGELFF. The CDR3 bases are TGTGCCAGCAGCTCGACTAGCGGGGGGGCCGGGGAGCTGTTTTTT.